A single sample gave rise to the 28 T cell receptor beta chains below, sequenced in a study of cytomegalovirus exposure and HLA in healthy donors. Use of 60 Vbeta and 13 Jbeta primers characterized the PCR. TCRdb's table, derived via immunoSEQ multiplex PCR, lists solely in-frame clones and lacks some. The sample totals 180,000 or so clones. Sequenced: PBMCs. The receptors here all came from a boy aged 10-17 years in good health and CMV-seronegative.

The chain links TRBV9 to TRBJ1-2; D might be TRBD1 (6 bases). Germline loops: CDR1 SGDLS, CDR2 YYNGEE. This CDR3 spans 16 amino acids. Trimming took off 4 bases at V and 5 bases at J, with 21 bases between the two ends. CDR3 in DNA: TGTGCCAGCAGCAACCCCGGGACAAACGGTTATTATGGCTACACCTTC. Protein: CASSNPGTNGYYGYTF.

V usage is TRBV11-3 and J usage is TRBJ2-3; 8 bases line up with TRBD1. V dropped 3 bases and J dropped 1; count of bases not matched to a gene: 3. The CDR3 spans 15 residues. The germline CDR1 and CDR2 sequences are SGHNT and YENEEA. Written as DNA, the CDR3 is TGTGCCAGCAGCTTCAGGGGGCGAGGCACAGATACGCAGTATTTT. Its protein is CASSFRGRGTDTQYF. Filled out from reference TRBV11-3 and TRBJ2-3, the complete variable domain reads EAGVVQSPRYKIIEKKQPVAFWCNPISGHNTLYWYLQNLGQGPELLIRYENEEAVDDSQLPKDRFSAERLKGVDSTLKIQPAELGDSAVYLCASSFRGRGTDTQYFGPGTRLTVL.

This chain uses TRBV7-9 with TRBJ1-5; D not resolved. Germline CDR1 is SEHNR and CDR2 is FQNEAQ (reference sequence). Trimming shortened V by 3 bases and J by 0 bases, and 6 bases separated the two germline ends. This CDR3 spans 14 amino acids. The CDR3 spells CASSFTDSNQPQHF. CDR3 nucleotide sequence: TGTGCCAGCAGCTTCACAGATAGCAATCAGCCCCAGCATTTT.

The chain recombines TRBV6-6 with TRBJ2-3, with 13 bases that match TRBD2. Per germline, CDR1 MNHNY and CDR2 SVGAGI (reference sequence). J gave up 5 bases and V 6 bases, and 8 bases lay outside the gene matches. This CDR3 has 16 residues. The CDR3 DNA follows: TGTGCCAGCAGCCACGGACTAGCGGGGGCCCGAGATACGCAGTATTTT. Protein product: CASSHGLAGARDTQYF.

This chain uses TRBV18 with TRBJ2-7; TRBD1 agrees at 9 bases. The CDR3 consists of 16 residues. V shed 3 bases and J 3 bases; nucleotides not matched to a gene: 9. From germline, CDR1 is KGHSH and CDR2 LQKENI. The CDR3 bases are TGTGCCAGCTCACCGAAGACAGGGGGAGACATCTACGAGCAGTACTTC. As protein: CASSPKTGGDIYEQYF. Using reference TRBV18 and TRBJ2-7 for the parts outside the CDR3, the full variable domain is NAGVMQNPRHLVRRRGQEARLRCSPMKGHSHVYWYRQLPEEGLKFMVYLQKENIIDESGMPKERFSAEFPKEGPSILRIQQVVRGDSAAYFCASSPKTGGDIYEQYFGPGTRLTVT.

This chain connects TRBV11-2 to TRBJ1-1; tentative D call: TRBD1 (6 bases). Trimming pared 1 base from V and 4 bases from J, leaving 19 bases between. This CDR3 comprises 17 residues. In germline, CDR1 is SGHAT, CDR2 FQNNGV. This CDR3 is CASSLASLRRGGTEAFF. The CDR3 nucleotides read TGTGCCAGCAGCTTAGCTAGCCTGAGGAGGGGGGGCACTGAAGCTTTCTTT.

The rearrangement joins TRBV4-1 to TRBJ1-6; D unclear. The CDR3 contains 14 residues. The V end lost 6 bases, the J end lost 9 bases, and 15 bases lay between the germline ends. Germline CDR1 and CDR2: MGHRA and YSYEKL. The CDR3 nucleotides read TGCGCCAGCAGACACGCCAAAGATTTTTCACCCCTCCACTTT. Encoded protein: CASRHAKDFSPLHF.

This sequence joins TRBV7-9 and TRBJ2-1, with 9 bases aligning to TRBD1. This CDR3 contains 14 residues. V shed 5 bases and J 9 bases; nucleotides not matched to a gene: 8. Germline V gene data show CDR1 as SEHNR and CDR2 as FQNEAQ (reference sequence). CDR3 sequence: CASSQKGQGPEQFF. The DNA for the CDR3 is TGTGCCAGCAGCCAAAAGGGACAGGGCCCTGAGCAGTTCTTC.

The chain combines TRBV27 with TRBJ2-7; 9 bases fit TRBD1. CDR3 length: 14 residues. Unmatched junction bases numbered 2, after V lost 4 bases and J lost 1 base. CDR1 and CDR2 from the germline V gene are MNHEY and SMNVEV (reference sequence). In DNA, the CDR3 is TGTGCCAGCAGTTGGACAGGGGCGTCCTACGAGCAGTACTTC. It codes for CASSWTGASYEQYF.

The CDR3 nucleotides are TGTGCCAGCAGCTTGCCGAATACAGGACTAGCCGGGGAGCTGTTTTTT. Translated: CASSLPNTGLAGELFF. This rearrangement joins TRBV7-3 to TRBJ2-2; the match to TRBD2 covers 7 bases. CDR3 length equals 16 residues. V shed 3 bases, J shed 6 bases, and the junction held 10 bases outside the gene matches. The germline V gene has CDR1 SGHTA and CDR2 FQGTGA.

In regard to this clone: The junction and the germline gene differ at one end; a read error may be behind it. The chain has TRBV2 and TRBJ2-5; 7 bases are shared with TRBD2. CDR3 size: 16 residues. CDR1 is SNHLY and CDR2 is FYNNEI in the germline V gene. DNA for the CDR3: TGTGCCAGCGGTGAAACGGCGGGGGAGTACCAAGAGACCCAGTACTTC. Amino acid sequence: CASGETAGEYQETQYF.

The rearrangement joins TRBV20-1 to TRBJ1-1; D call uncertain. The CDR3 totals 10 residues. The germline CDR1 and CDR2 sequences are DFQATT and SNEGSKA (reference sequence). The V end was cut by 5 bases, the J end by 4 bases, with 5 bases between. As DNA, the CDR3 is TGCAGTGCTGGGCCCACTGAAGCTTTCTTT. Its protein is CSAGPTEAFF.

The gene calls are TRBV7-3 and TRBJ2-2; no clear D gene. CDR3 size: 13 residues. Germline V lookup: CDR1 SGHTA, CDR2 FQGTGA. Trimming took off 5 bases at V and 4 bases at J, with 8 bases between the two ends. CDR3 coding DNA: TGTGCCAGCAGCCCCCCGGGCACCGGGGAGCTGTTTTTT. Encoded protein: CASSPPGTGELFF.

This chain joins TRBV15 and TRBJ1-5; 7 bases line up with TRBD1. CDR3 length: 16 residues. In germline, CDR1 is LNHNV, CDR2 YYDKDF (reference sequence). The V segment lost 7 bases and the J segment 6 bases; nucleotides outside the gene matches: 15. CDR3 protein: CATKVSGDRVGQPQHF. The CDR3 region has the DNA TGTGCCACCAAGGTCAGTGGAGACAGGGTGGGTCAGCCCCAGCATTTT.

V and J are TRBV29-1 and TRBJ2-7, with 8 nucleotides matching TRBD2. CDR1 is SQVTM and CDR2 is ANQGSEA in the germline V gene. Trimming took 3 bases from V and 2 from J; bases not matched to a gene: 6. This CDR3 region has 14 residues. The CDR3: CSVDGGGHTYEQYF. CDR3 nucleotide sequence: TGCAGCGTTGATGGCGGGGGGCACACCTACGAGCAGTACTTC.

The chain links TRBV10-3 to TRBJ2-3, with 11 nucleotides matching TRBD2. The CDR3 runs to 14 residues. Germline CDR1 reads ENHRY; CDR2 reads SYGVKD. Trimming at V came to 10 bases and at J to 4 bases, leaving 7 bases not matched to a gene. The CDR3 protein is CATNSGGAADTQYF. Here the CDR3 DNA reads TGTGCCACGAATAGCGGGGGGGCGGCAGATACGCAGTATTTT.

The rearrangement links TRBV6-6 to TRBJ1-6, with D possibly being TRBD1 (5 bases). The germline V and J ends were trimmed by 0 bases and 10 bases, with 13 bases remaining between them. The CDR3 covers 15 residues. Per germline, CDR1 MNHNY and CDR2 SVGAGI (reference sequence). CDR3 region: CASSYSTDLGSPLHF. CDR3 coding DNA: TGTGCCAGCAGTTACTCGACAGATCTAGGGTCACCCCTCCACTTT.

The chain couples TRBV5-1 to TRBJ2-7, with D hard to call. CDR3 size: 17 residues. The V gene lost 5 bases and the J gene lost 4 bases, with 25 bases spanning the gap. The germline gives CDR1 SGHRS, CDR2 YFSETQ. DNA of the CDR3: TGCGCCAGCAGTTACGACACACATTTACGATCCATTTACGAGCAGTACTTC. This translates into CASSYDTHLRSIYEQYF.

The rearrangement joins TRBV5-6 to TRBJ2-7, with a weak D call TRBD1 (5 bases). With 2 bases removed from V and 5 bases from J, the gap between germline ends came to 14 bases. Germline V gene data show CDR1 as SGHDT and CDR2 as YYEEEE. The CDR3 spans 14 residues. The CDR3: CASSLQVVYHEQYF. The CDR3 DNA reads as TGTGCCAGCAGCTTACAGGTTGTCTACCACGAGCAGTACTTC.

The rearrangement links TRBV7-8 to TRBJ1-2; TRBD1 matches at 8 bases. With V trimmed by 5 bases and J by 3 bases, 5 bases remained unmatched. CDR3 length equals 14 residues. Germline V gives CDR1 SGHVS, CDR2 FQNEAQ. The CDR3 sequence: CASSPRTGHYGYTF. The CDR3 bases are TGTGCCAGCAGCCCCCGGACAGGGCACTATGGCTACACCTTC.

V is TRBV7-8 and J is TRBJ2-7; perhaps TRBD2 as D (5 bases). Between the trimmed V and J ends, which lost 5 bases and 6 bases, there was a span of 11 bases. CDR1 and CDR2 from the germline V gene are SGHVS and FQNEAQ. The CDR3 has 12 residues. The CDR3 DNA follows: TGTGCCAGCAGCCTAGGGAGCGCCGAGCAGTACTTC. Its protein product is CASSLGSAEQYF.

The chain couples TRBV7-8 to TRBJ1-1; D is undetermined. This CDR3 spans 12 amino acids. CDR1 is SGHVS, CDR2 FQNEAQ, per germline. V lost 5 bases and J 11 bases, leaving 15 bases between the germline ends. CDR3 coding DNA: TGTGCCAGCAGCCCACCCCCGAGTGCTGCTTTCTTT. Residues: CASSPPPSAAFF. Combining the CDR3 with reference TRBV7-8 and TRBJ1-1 gives the whole variable domain GAGVSQSPRYKVAKRGQDVALRCDPISGHVSLFWYQQALGQGPEFLTYFQNEAQLDKSGLPSDRFFAERPEGSVSTLKIQRTQQEDSAVYLCASSPPPSAAFFGQGTRLTVV.

V usage is TRBV4-1 and J usage is TRBJ2-7, with D tentatively TRBD2 (6 bases). There are 14 residues in the CDR3. Germline values: CDR1 MGHRA, CDR2 YSYEKL. Between the trimmed V and J ends, which lost 1 base and 1 base, there was a span of 8 bases. This CDR3 is CASSQGLGSYEQYF. CDR3 bases: TGCGCCAGCAGCCAAGGACTAGGTTCCTACGAGCAGTACTTC.

CDR3 sequence (DNA): TGCAGCGTTGAAGAAAACAGGGATAGCAATCAGCCCCAGCATTTT. It codes for CSVEENRDSNQPQHF. This chain joins TRBV29-1 and TRBJ1-5, with D possibly TRBD1 on 6 matching bases. The CDR3 runs to 15 residues. Germline V lookup: CDR1 SQVTM, CDR2 ANQGSEA. V lost 0 bases and J lost 0, with 9 bases in between.

The chain couples TRBV5-4 to TRBJ1-6, with D tentatively TRBD1 (5 bases). V was clipped by 4 bases and J by 7 bases, with 18 bases between them. The CDR3 has 16 amino acids. Germline CDR1 reads SGHNT; CDR2 reads YYREEE (reference sequence). CDR3 nucleotides: TGTGCCAGCAGCAACCTGGGGGGAGGGCTCAATTCACCCCTCCACTTT. It yields the protein CASSNLGGGLNSPLHF.

This chain connects TRBV14 to TRBJ2-7; D unresolved. Trimming removed 2 bases from V and 3 bases from J, with 5 bases in between. CDR1 and CDR2 from the germline V gene are SGHDN and FVKESK. CDR3 length equals 12 residues. This CDR3 is CASSQLGYEQYF. For the CDR3, the DNA is TGTGCCAGCAGCCAACTCGGCTACGAGCAGTACTTC.

This sequence joins TRBV18 and TRBJ2-1, with D perhaps TRBD1 (7 bases). The CDR3 is 15 residues long. The ends were cut back, 3 bases at V and 9 bases at J, with 18 bases in the middle. The germline CDR1 and CDR2 sequences are KGHSH and LQKENI. The CDR3 here is CASSPSRQGGGEQFF. The CDR3 DNA sequence: TGTGCCAGCTCACCCTCCCGACAGGGAGGCGGTGAGCAGTTCTTC.

V usage is TRBV6-5 and J usage is TRBJ1-2, with unresolved D. The CDR3 runs to 14 residues. Trimming removed 5 bases from V and 5 bases from J, with 15 bases in between. Per the germline V gene, CDR1 is MNHEY and CDR2 is SVGAGI. The CDR3 protein is CASSPGRRVYGYTF. The CDR3 DNA is TGTGCCAGCAGTCCCGGAAGGAGGGTTTATGGCTACACCTTC.